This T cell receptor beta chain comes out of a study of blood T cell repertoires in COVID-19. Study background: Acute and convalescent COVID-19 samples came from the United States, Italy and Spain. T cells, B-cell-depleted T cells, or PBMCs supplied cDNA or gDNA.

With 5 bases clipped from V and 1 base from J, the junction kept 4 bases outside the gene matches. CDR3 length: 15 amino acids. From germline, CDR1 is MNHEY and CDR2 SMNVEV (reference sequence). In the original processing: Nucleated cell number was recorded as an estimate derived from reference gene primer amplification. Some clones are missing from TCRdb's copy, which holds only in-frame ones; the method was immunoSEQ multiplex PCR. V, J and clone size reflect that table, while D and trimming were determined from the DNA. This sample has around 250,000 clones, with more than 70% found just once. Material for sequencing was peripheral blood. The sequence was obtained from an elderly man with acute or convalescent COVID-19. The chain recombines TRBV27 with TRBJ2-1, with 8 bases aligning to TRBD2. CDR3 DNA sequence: TGTGCCAGCAGTCCGATAGCGGGATCCTACAATGAGCAGTTCTTC. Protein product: CASSPIAGSYNEQFF.